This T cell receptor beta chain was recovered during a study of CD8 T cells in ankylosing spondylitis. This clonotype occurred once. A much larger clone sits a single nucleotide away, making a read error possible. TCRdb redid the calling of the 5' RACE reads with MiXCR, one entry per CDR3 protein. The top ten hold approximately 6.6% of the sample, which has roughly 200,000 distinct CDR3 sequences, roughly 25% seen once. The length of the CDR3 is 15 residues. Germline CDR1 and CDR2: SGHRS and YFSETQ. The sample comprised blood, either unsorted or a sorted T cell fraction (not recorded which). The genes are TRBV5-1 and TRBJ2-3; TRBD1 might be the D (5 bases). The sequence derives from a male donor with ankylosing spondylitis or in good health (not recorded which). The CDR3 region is CARSPWTSLTDTQYF. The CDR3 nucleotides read TGCGCCCGCAGCCCCTGGACAAGTCTCACAGATACGCAGTATTTT.